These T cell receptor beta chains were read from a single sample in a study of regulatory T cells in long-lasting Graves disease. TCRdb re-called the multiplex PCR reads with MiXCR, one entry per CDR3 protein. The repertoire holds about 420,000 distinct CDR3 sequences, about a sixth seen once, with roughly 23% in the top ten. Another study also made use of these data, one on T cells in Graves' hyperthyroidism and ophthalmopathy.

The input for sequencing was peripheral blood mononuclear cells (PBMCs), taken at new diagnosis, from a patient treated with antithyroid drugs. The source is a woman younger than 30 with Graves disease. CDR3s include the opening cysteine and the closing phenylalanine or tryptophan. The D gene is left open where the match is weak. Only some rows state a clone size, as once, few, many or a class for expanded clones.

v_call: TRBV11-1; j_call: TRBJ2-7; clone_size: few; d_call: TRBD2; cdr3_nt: TGTGCCACCAGTGATGAGACTAGCGGGAGTCCCTACGAGCAGTACTTC; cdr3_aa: CATSDETSGSPYEQYF
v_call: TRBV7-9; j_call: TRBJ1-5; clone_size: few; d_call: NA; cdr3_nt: TGTGCCAGCAGCTTAATGGACAATCAGCCCCAGCATTTT; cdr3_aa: CASSLMDNQPQHF
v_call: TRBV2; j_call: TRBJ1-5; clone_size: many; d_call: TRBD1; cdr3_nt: TGTGCCAGCAGTGGGAACAGGGGCGGCAATCAGCCCCAGCATTTT; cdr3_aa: CASSGNRGGNQPQHF
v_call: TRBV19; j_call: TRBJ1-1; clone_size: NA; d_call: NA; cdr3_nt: TGTGCCAGTAGTATTTACAGGTTCAGCACTGAAGCTTTCTTT; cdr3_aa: CASSIYRFSTEAFF
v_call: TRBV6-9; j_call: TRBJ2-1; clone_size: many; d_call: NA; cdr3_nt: TGTGCCAGCAGTTACGTTTTTAGTAGCAGCTCCTACAATGAGCAGTTCTTC; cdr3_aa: CASSYVFSSSSYNEQFF
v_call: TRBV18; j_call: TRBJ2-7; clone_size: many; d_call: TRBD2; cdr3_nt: TGTGCCAGCTCACCCACTAGCGGGAGAAACTACGAGCAGTACTTC; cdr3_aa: CASSPTSGRNYEQYF
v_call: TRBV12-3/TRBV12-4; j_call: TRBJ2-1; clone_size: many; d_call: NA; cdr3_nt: TGTGCCAGCAGCTTCTCTAATGAGCAGTTCTTC; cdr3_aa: CASSFSNEQFF
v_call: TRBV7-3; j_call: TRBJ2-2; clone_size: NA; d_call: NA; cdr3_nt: TGTGCCAGCACCCAAGACAGATTCTCAAACACCGGGGAGCTGTTTTTT; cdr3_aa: CASTQDRFSNTGELFF
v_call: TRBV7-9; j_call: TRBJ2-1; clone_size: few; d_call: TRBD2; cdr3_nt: TGTGCCAGCAGCTTAAGGAAAGCGGGAGGGGCGGGGAATGAGCAGTTCTTC; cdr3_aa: CASSLRKAGGAGNEQFF
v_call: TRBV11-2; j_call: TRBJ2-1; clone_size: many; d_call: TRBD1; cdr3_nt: TGTGCCAGCAGCTTCGGGACAGGACAGTCGGAGCAGTTCTTC; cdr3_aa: CASSFGTGQSEQFF
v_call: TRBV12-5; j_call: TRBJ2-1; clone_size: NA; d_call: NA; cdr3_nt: TGTGCTAGTGGTTTGGTACTGGGGGAGGCCGGGAATGAGCAGTTCTTC; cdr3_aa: CASGLVLGEAGNEQFF
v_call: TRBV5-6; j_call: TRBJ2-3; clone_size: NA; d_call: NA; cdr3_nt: TGTGCCAGCAGCTTGGTAATTCCAGATACGCAGTATTTT; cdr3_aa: CASSLVIPDTQYF
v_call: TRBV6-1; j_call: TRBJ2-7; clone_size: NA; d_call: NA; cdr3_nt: TGTGCCAGCAGACGATCGACAGATTACGAGCAGTACTTC; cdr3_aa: CASRRSTDYEQYF
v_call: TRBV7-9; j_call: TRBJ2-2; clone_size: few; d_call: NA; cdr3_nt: TGTGCCAGCAGCCCTATAATGGGCATCGGGGAGCTGTTTTTT; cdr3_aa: CASSPIMGIGELFF
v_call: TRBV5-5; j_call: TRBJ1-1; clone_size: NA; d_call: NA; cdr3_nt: TGTGCCAGCAGCGGAGGTAGTGGAGGGAACACTGAAGCTTTCTTT; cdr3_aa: CASSGGSGGNTEAFF
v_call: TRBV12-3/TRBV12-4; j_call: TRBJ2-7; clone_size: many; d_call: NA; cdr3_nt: TGTGCCAGCAGTTTAGCGCTTAGTGTGATCTACGAGCAGTACTTC; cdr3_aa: CASSLALSVIYEQYF
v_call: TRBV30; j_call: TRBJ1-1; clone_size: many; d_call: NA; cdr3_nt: TGTGCCTGGAATTGGGGGCAGAACACTGAAGCTTTCTTT; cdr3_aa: CAWNWGQNTEAFF
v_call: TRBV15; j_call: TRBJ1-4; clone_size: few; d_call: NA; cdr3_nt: TGTGCCACCAGCCGGGGCGGGGCGGTTAATGAAAAACTGTTTTTT; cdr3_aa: CATSRGGAVNEKLFF
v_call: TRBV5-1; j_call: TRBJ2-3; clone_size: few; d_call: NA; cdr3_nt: TGCGCCAGCAGCTTGGGACACTCAGATACGCAGTATTTT; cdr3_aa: CASSLGHSDTQYF
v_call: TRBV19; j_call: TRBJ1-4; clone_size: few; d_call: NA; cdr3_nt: TGTGCCAGTACTCCTCAGGGGAGGAATGAAAAACTGTTTTTT; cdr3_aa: CASTPQGRNEKLFF
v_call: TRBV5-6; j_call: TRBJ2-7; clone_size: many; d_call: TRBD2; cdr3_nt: TGTGCCAGCAGCTTGGCCGGGCTAGCGGCGACCTACGAGCAGTACTTC; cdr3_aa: CASSLAGLAATYEQYF
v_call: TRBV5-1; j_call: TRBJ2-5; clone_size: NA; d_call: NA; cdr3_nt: TGCGCCAGCAGCCCTCCCGAGTTGGAGGGCCTTTTGGAGACCCAGTACTTC; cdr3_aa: CASSPPELEGLLETQYF
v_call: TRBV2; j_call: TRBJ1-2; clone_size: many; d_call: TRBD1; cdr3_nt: TGTGCCAGCAGTAATCAGGGGGCAAGAGGCTACACCTTC; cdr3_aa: CASSNQGARGYTF
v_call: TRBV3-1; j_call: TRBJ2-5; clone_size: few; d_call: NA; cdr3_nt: TGTGCCAGCAGCCAAGAGCCTGGACTGAAGTCAGGGACCCAGTACTTC; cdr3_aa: CASSQEPGLKSGTQYF
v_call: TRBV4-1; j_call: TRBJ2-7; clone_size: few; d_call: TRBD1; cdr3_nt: TGCGCCAGCAGCCAGAGGACAGGGCGTACCTACGAGCAGTACTTC; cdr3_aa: CASSQRTGRTYEQYF